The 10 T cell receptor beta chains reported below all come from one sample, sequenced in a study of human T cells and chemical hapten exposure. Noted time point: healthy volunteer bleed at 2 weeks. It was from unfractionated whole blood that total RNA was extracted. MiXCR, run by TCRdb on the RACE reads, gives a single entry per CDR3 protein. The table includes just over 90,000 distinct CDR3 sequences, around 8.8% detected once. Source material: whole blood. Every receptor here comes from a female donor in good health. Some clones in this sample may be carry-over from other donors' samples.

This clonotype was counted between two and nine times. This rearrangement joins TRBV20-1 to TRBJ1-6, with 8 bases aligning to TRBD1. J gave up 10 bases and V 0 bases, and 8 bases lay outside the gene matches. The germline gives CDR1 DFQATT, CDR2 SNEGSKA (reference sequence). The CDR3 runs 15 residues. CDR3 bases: TGCAGTGCTAGAGATCAAGGACAGGGCGGGTCACCCCTCCACTTT. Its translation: CSARDQGQGGSPLHF.

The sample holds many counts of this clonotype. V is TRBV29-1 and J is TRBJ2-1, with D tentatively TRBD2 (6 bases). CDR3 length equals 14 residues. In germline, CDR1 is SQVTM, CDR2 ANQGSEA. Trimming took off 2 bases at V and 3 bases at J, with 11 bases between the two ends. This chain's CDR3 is CSVEKLASYNEQFF. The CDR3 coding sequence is TGCAGCGTTGAAAAACTAGCTAGCTACAATGAGCAGTTCTTC.

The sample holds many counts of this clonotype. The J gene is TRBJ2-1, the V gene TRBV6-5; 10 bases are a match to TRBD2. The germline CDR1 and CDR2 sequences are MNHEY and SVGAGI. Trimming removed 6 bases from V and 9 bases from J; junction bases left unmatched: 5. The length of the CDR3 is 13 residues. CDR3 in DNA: TGTGCCAGCAGCCCTAGCGGGAGAGGTGAGCAGTTCTTC. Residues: CASSPSGRGEQFF.

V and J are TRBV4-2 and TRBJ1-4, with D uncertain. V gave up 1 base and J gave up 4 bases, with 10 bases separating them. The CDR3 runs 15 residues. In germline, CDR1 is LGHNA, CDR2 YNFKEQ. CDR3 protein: CASSQAGRINEKLFF. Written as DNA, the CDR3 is TGTGCCAGCAGCCAAGCCGGTCGGATTAATGAAAAACTGTTTTTT.

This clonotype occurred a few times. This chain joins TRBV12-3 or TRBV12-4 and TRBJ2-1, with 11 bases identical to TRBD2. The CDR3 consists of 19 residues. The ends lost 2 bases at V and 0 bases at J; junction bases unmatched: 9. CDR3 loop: CASSLSSSGRFISYNEQFF. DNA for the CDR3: TGTGCCAGCAGTTTATCTTCTAGCGGGAGGTTCATCTCCTACAATGAGCAGTTCTTC.

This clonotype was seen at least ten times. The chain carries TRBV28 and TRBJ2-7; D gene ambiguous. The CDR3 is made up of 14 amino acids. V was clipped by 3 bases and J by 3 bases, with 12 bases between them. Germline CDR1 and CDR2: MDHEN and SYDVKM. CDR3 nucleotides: TGTGCCAGCAGTTTCTCGGCAGGCGGCTACGAGCAGTACTTC. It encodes CASSFSAGGYEQYF. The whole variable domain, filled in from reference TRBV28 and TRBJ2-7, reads DVKVTQSSRYLVKRTGEKVFLECVQDMDHENMFWYRQDPGLGLRLIYFSYDVKMKEKGDIPEGYSVSREKKERFSLILESASTNQTSMYLCASSFSAGGYEQYFGPGTRLTVT.

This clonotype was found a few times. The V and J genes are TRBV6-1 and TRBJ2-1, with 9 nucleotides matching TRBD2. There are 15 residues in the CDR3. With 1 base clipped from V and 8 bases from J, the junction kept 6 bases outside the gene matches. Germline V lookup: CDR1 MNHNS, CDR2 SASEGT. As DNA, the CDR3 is TGTGCCAGCAGTGAAGGGAATAGCGGGAGTGATGAGCAGTTCTTC. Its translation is CASSEGNSGSDEQFF.

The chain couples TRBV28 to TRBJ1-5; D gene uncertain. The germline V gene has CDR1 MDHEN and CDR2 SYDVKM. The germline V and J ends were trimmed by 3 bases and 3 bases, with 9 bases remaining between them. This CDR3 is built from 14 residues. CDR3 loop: CASSFGQINQPQHF. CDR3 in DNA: TGTGCCAGCAGTTTCGGCCAGATCAATCAGCCCCAGCATTTT.

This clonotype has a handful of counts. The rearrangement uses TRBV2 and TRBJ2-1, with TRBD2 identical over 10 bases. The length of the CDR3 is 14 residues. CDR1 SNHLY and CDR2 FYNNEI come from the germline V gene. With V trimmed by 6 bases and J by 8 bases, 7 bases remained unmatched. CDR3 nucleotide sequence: TGTGCCAGCAGCCTGAGCGGGAGGGCCGATGAGCAGTTCTTC. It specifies CASSLSGRADEQFF.

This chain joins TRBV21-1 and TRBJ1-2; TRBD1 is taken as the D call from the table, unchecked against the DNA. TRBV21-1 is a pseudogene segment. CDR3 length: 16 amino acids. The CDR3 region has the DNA TGTGCCAGCAGCGCGCACAGGGGCGAAAAAGGCTATGGCTACACCTTC. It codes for CASSAHRGEKGYGYTF.